The clone carrying this TCR beta chain was detected only once. Its antigen is not identified. J gave up 7 bases and V 6 bases, and 14 bases lay outside the gene matches. Germline V gene lookup returns CDR1 WNHNN and CDR2 SYGVQD (reference sequence). This CDR3 spans 16 amino acids. This table comes from immunoSEQ multiplex PCR, and its TCRdb copy is limited to in-frame clones, with some not included. The sample has 140,000 to 150,000 clones; around 88% are singletons. The data stem from a study of T cell responses to AZD1222 COVID-19 vaccine. Findings of the study overall: Recipients of two AZD1222 doses showed rising Spike-specific TCR breadth and depth. Researchers took repertoire samples only after the peak T cell response had come. A reported finding is that nearly half of spike-specific TCRs target unmutated variant regions. Donors in the cohort were predominantly white British and more often female, and clonal diversity was possibly underestimated.

The clonotype originates from an adult in good health. This chain joins TRBV10-1 and TRBJ1-1, with 10 positions matching TRBD1. Sequencing used peripheral blood, obtained on day 0 of AZD1222 vaccination. The CDR3 bases are TGCGCCAGCAGACAGGACAGGGGGAATAGTAACGGTGAAGCTTTCTTT. Residues: CASRQDRGNSNGEAFF.